This is a list of T cell receptor beta chains from one sample in a study of CD8 T cells in ankylosing spondylitis. In TCRdb, the 5' RACE reads were re-called with MiXCR into one record per CDR3 protein. Of 200,000 to 300,000 distinct CDR3 sequences in the sample, around 10% were seen once. The sample taken for sequencing was blood, either unsorted or a sorted T cell fraction (not recorded which). The source is a male donor with ankylosing spondylitis or in good health (not recorded which). The CDR3 runs from the conserved cysteine through the conserved F or W. The D gene is left open where the match is weak. The listing skips clone size in some rows; elsewhere it reads once, few, many or a size class.

TRBV19	TRBD1	TRBJ2-2	few	13	TGTGCCAGTAGTATCCCCGGGACAGAAGAGCTGTTTTTT	CASSIPGTEELFF
TRBV9	.	TRBJ1-1	many	13	TGTGCCAGCAGCGCCGTAATAAACACTGAAGCTTTCTTT	CASSAVINTEAFF
TRBV7-6	.	TRBJ1-1	many	14	TGTGCCAGCAGCTTATCCGGGGGCCGTACTGAAGCTTTCTTT	CASSLSGGRTEAFF
TRBV2	TRBD2	TRBJ2-5	few	15	TGTGCCAGCAGTGAAGCGGTAGCGGGGGGGCTCGCCCAGTACTTC	CASSEAVAGGLAQYF
TRBV29-1	TRBD1	TRBJ2-1	many	13	TGCAGCGCCGGGACAGGGGGATACAATGAGCAGTTCTTC	CSAGTGGYNEQFF
TRBV20-1	TRBD2	TRBJ2-7	many	14	TGCAGTGCTAGGTGGACTAGCGGGAGTTTCGAGCAGTACTTC	CSARWTSGSFEQYF
TRBV7-9	.	TRBJ2-7	few	13	TGTGCCAGCAGCGCCTACAGGGCCTCCGAGCAGTACTTC	CASSAYRASEQYF
TRBV20-1	.	TRBJ1-2	.	12	TGCAGTGCTAGTGGGGGGAGCTATGGCTACACCTTC	CSASGGSYGYTF
TRBV29-1	.	TRBJ2-2	many	13	TGCAGCGTTGTGTCCGTGAACACCGGGGAGCTGTTTTTT	CSVVSVNTGELFF
TRBV10-3	.	TRBJ1-1	few	12	TGTGCCATCAGTGATATGAAGGGTCAAGTATTCTTT	CAISDMKGQVFF
TRBV15	.	TRBJ1-5	many	13	TGTGCCACCAGCATTTTACGCGATCAGCCCCAGCATTTT	CATSILRDQPQHF
TRBV24-1	.	TRBJ2-3	.	15	TGTGCCACGGGATTCGGGAGTTTGGGCACAGATACGCAGTATTTT	CATGFGSLGTDTQYF
TRBV21-1	.	TRBJ1-1	many	13	TGTGCCAGCAGCACCACGGAGAACACTGAAGCTTTCTTT	CASSTTENTEAFF
TRBV27	.	TRBJ2-1	few	14	TGTGCCAGCAGTTATATGGGGAACTACAATGAGCAGTTCTTC	CASSYMGNYNEQFF
TRBV29-1	TRBD2	TRBJ2-3	few	15	TGCAGCGTTGTGGCCCCCCCCGTACTAGCGGCCGCGCAGTATTTT	CSVVAPPVLAAAQYF